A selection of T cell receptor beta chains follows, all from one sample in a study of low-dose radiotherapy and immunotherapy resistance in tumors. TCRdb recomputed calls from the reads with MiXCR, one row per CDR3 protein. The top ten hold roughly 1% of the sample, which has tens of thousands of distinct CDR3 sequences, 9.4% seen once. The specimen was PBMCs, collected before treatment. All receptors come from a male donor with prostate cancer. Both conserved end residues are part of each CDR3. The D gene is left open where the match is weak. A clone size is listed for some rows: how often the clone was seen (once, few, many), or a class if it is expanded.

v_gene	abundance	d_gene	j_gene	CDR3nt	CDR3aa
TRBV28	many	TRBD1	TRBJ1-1	TGTGCCAGCAGTTCTCAGGGGGCTCCCAACACTGAAGCTTTCTTT	CASSSQGAPNTEAFF
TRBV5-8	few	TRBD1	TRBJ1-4	TGTGCCAGCAGCTTGCGGGGGACAGGGGTTGAAAAACTGTTTTTT	CASSLRGTGVEKLFF
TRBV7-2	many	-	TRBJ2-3	TGTGCCAGCAGTCAACAGGGCTCAGATACGCAGTATTTT	CASSQQGSDTQYF
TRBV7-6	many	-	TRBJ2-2	TGTGCCAGCAGCTCCCAGGGGCAGGGAAACACCGGGGAGCTGTTTTTT	CASSSQGQGNTGELFF
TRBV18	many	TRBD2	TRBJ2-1	TGTGCCAGCTCACCAGGGACTAGCGGGAATGAGCAGTTCTTC	CASSPGTSGNEQFF
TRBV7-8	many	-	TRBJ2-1	TGTGCCAGCTCTAGCCCCGGGACTGGGAGCTCCTACAATGAGCAGTTCTTC	CASSSPGTGSSYNEQFF
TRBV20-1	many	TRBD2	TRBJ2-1	TGCAGTGCTAGGTCACTAGCGGGCAATGAGCAGTTCTTC	CSARSLAGNEQFF
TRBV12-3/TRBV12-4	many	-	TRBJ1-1	TGTGCCAGCAGTTCCAGACTGAACACTGAAGCTTTCTTT	CASSSRLNTEAFF
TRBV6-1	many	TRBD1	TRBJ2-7	TGTGCCAGCAGTGAAGAAAGCAGGGGGTCCTACGAGCAGTACTTC	CASSEESRGSYEQYF
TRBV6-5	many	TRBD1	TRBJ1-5	TGTGCCAGCAGTCGGACAGGGGGAATTAATCAGCCCCAGCATTTT	CASSRTGGINQPQHF
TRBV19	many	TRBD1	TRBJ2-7	TGTGCCAGTAGTATGAGCTACAGGGGGCGTGTACGCGAGCAGTACTTC	CASSMSYRGRVREQYF
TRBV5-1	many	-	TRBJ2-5	TGCGCCAGCAGCTTGGGATCAGGCCGGGAGACCCAGTACTTC	CASSLGSGRETQYF
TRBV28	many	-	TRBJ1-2	TGTGCCAGCCTTAAATACCAGGACTCAGGACGTGGCTACACCTTC	CASLKYQDSGRGYTF
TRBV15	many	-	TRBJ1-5	TGTGCCACCAGCAGAGATGGGTTTGGGCAGCCCCAGCATTTT	CATSRDGFGQPQHF
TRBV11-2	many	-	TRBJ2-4	TGTGCCAGCAGCGTACAGGGAGCCAAAAACATTCAGTACTTC	CASSVQGAKNIQYF
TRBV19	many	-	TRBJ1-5	TGTGCCAGTAGTATACCATCTATCTCCAATCAGCCCCAGCATTTT	CASSIPSISNQPQHF
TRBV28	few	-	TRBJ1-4	TGTGCCAGCAGTCTAATCAGGGGAGCTAATGAAAAACTGTTTTTT	CASSLIRGANEKLFF
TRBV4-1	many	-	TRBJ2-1	TGCGCCAGCAGCCAAGATTGGAGGAACTACAATGAGCAGTTCTTC	CASSQDWRNYNEQFF
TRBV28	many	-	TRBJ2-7	TGTGCCAGCAATCGACCCACAGGAGCCTCCTACGAGCAGTACTTC	CASNRPTGASYEQYF
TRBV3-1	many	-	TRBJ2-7	TGTGCCAGCAGCCAAGGGGTCAGAGGCTACGAGCAGTACTTC	CASSQGVRGYEQYF
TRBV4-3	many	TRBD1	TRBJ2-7	TGCGCCAGCAGCATGGACAGGGGCACTCTTTACGAGCAGTACTTC	CASSMDRGTLYEQYF
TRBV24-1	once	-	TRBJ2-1	TGTGTCACCCGGGACATCGGGAACAATGAGCAGTTCTTC	CVTRDIGNNEQFF
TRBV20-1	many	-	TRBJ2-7	TGCAGTGCTAGAGATCCCGGGGTCTACGAGCAGTACTTC	CSARDPGVYEQYF
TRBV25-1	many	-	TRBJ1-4	TGTGCCAGTACCGAACAGGCAACTAATGAAAAACTGTTTTTT	CASTEQATNEKLFF
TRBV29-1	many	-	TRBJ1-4	TGCAGCGTTTGCCCGTCGGTTGGGGAAAAACTGTTTTTT	CSVCPSVGEKLFF
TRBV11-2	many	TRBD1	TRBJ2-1	TGTGCCAGCAGCAAACGGACAGGGGATCTGCACAATGAGCAGTTCTTC	CASSKRTGDLHNEQFF
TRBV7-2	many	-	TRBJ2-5	TGTGCCAGCAGCTTAGGGGGGCGGCAGGGAGGGACCCAGTACTTC	CASSLGGRQGGTQYF
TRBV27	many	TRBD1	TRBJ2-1	TGTGCCAGCAGAGGGACAGGGTACAATGAGCAGTTCTTC	CASRGTGYNEQFF
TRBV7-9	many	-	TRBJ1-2	TGTGCCAGCAGCTTAGGGGGAGACAGGTTAACGGACGGCTACACCTTC	CASSLGGDRLTDGYTF
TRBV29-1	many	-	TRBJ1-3	TGCAGCGTTTTCGATATAGGCTCTGGAAACACCATATATTTT	CSVFDIGSGNTIYF
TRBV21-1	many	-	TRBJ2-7	TGTGCCAGCATCCCAGCGGGGAGGGCCTACGAGCAGTACTTC	CASIPAGRAYEQYF
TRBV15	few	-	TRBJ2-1	TGTGCCACCAGTAGTGACTGGAGCTCCTACAATGAGCAGTTCTTC	CATSSDWSSYNEQFF
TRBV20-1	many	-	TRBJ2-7	TGCAGTGCTAGAGATCTGGGGCGAACGGCCTACGAGCAGTACTTC	CSARDLGRTAYEQYF
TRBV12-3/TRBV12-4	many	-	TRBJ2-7	TGTGCCAGCAGCGACCGGGGCGGGCGAAGCTCCTACGAGCAGTACTTC	CASSDRGGRSSYEQYF
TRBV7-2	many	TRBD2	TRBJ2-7	TGTGCCAGCAGCGAGAGAGCGCAGCGGGGGTACGAGCAGTACTTC	CASSERAQRGYEQYF
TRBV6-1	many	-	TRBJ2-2	TGTGCCAGCAGTGAAAGACGGGAGAACTTCAGGGAGCTGTTTTTT	CASSERRENFRELFF
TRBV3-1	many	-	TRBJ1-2	TGTGCCAGCAGCCATAACTATGGCTACACCTTC	CASSHNYGYTF
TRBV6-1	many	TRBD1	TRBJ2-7	TGTGCCAGCAGTGAGGGGACAGCCTCCTCCTACGAGCAGTACTTC	CASSEGTASSYEQYF
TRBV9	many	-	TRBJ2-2	TGTGCCAGCAGCGTTAGGGGGACCGGGGAGCTGTTTTTT	CASSVRGTGELFF
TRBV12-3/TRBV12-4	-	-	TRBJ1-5	TGTGCCAGCAGCCTGGACGGATATCAGCCCCAGCATTTT	CASSLDGYQPQHF
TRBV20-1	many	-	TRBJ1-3	TGCAGTGCAGGTCGGGGACATCGGCTTGGAAACACCATATATTTT	CSAGRGHRLGNTIYF
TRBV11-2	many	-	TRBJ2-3	TGTGCCAGCAGCTCGGGTCCTCGGGATACGCAGTATTTT	CASSSGPRDTQYF
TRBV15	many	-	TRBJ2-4	TGTGCCACCAGCGAAGACTCCCCAAAGAGACTCCTAGCCAAAAACATTCAGTACTTC	CATSEDSPKRLLAKNIQYF
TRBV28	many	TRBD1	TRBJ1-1	TGTGCCAGCAGTCCCACCGACAGGGTTCGAACTGAAGCTTTCTTT	CASSPTDRVRTEAFF
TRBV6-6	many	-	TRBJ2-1	TGTGCCAGCCCATCTAGACAGGGAGGGAATGAGCAGTTCTTC	CASPSRQGGNEQFF
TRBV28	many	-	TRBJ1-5	TGTGCCAGCAGTTCCGCCGGAGGGCTTCGCAATCAGCCCCAGCATTTT	CASSSAGGLRNQPQHF
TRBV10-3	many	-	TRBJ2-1	TGTGCCATCAGTGTCGAGGGGAGCTCCTACAATGAGCAGTTCTTC	CAISVEGSSYNEQFF